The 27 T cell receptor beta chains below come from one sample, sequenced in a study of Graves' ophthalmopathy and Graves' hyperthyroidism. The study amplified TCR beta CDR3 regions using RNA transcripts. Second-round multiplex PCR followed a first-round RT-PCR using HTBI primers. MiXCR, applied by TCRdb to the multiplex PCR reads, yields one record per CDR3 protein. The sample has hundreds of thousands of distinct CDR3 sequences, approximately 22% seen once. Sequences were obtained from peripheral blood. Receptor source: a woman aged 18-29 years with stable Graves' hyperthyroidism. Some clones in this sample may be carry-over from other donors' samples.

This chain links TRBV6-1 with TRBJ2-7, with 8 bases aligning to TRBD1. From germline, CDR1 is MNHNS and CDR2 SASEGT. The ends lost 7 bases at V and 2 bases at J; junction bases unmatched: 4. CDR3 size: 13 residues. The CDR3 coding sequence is TGTGCCAGCAACAACAGGGGGGCCTACGAGCAGTACTTC. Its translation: CASNNRGAYEQYF.

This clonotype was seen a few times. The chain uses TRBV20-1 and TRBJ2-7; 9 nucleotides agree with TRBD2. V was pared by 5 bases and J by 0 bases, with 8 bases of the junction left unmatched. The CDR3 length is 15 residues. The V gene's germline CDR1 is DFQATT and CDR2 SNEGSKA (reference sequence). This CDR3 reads CSASSLAGSSYEQYF. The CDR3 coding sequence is TGCAGTGCTTCATCTCTAGCGGGGAGCTCCTACGAGCAGTACTTC.

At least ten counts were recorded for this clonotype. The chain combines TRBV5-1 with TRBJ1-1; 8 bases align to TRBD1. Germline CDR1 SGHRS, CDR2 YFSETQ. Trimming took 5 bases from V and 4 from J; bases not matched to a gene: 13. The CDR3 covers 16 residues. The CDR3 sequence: CASSPGTGFMSTEAFF. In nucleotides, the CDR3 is TGCGCCAGCAGTCCCGGGACAGGCTTTATGAGCACTGAAGCTTTCTTT.

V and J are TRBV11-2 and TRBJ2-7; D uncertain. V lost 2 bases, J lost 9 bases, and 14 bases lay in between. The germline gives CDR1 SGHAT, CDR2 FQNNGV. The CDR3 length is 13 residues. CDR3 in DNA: TGTGCCAGCAGCTTAAGTTTAGGGCCAGGGCAGTACTTC. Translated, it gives CASSLSLGPGQYF.

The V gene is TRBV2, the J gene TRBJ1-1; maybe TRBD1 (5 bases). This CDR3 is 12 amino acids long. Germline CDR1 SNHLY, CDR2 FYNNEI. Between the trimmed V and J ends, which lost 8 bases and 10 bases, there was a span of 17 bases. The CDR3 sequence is CASDTRGLSAFF. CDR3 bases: TGTGCCAGCGACACCCGGGGGTTGTCAGCTTTCTTT.

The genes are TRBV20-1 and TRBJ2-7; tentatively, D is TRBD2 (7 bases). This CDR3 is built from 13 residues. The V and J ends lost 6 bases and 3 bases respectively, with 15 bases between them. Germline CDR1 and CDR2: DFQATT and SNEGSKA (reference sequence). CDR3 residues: CSATTGTNYEQYF. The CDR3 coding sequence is TGCAGTGCCACAACAGGGACTAACTACGAGCAGTACTTC.

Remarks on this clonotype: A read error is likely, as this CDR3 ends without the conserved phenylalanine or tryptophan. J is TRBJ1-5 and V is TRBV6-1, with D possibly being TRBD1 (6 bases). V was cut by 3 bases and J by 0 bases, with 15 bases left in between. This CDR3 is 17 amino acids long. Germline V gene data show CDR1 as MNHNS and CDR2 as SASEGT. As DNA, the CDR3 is TGTGCCAGCAGTGAGAAGGGGGTTCTTATTAGCAATCAGCCCCAGCATTTG. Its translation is CASSEKGVLISNQPQHL.

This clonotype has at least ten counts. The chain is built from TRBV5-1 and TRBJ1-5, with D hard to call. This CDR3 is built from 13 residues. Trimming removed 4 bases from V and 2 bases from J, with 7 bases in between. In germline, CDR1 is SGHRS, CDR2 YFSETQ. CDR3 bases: TGCGCCAGCAGCATGGGCGGCAATCAGCCCCAGCATTTT. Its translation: CASSMGGNQPQHF.

In DNA, the CDR3 is TGTGCCATCAGTGAGTCCTCGAGGGGCGCGGGAGGCTACACCTTC. Translation gives CAISESSRGAGGYTF. The rearrangement links TRBV10-3 to TRBJ1-2; D perhaps matches TRBD1 (5 bases). The CDR3 contains 15 residues. Germline CDR1 is ENHRY and CDR2 is SYGVKD. The V and J ends lost 0 bases and 8 bases respectively, with 16 bases between them.

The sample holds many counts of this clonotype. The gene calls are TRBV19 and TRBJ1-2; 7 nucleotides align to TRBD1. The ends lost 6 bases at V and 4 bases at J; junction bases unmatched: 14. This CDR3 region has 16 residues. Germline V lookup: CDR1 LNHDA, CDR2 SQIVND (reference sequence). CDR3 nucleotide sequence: TGTGCCAGTAGGATTACCGGGACAGAAAACTCCTATGGCTACACCTTC. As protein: CASRITGTENSYGYTF.

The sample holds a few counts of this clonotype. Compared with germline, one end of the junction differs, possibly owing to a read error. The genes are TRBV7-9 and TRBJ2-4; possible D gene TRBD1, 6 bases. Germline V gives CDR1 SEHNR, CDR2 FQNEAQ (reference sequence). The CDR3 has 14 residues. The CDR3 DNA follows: TGTGCCAGCAGCTTAGTCAGGGGTCCAAACATTAAGTACTTC. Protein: CASSLVRGPNIKYF.

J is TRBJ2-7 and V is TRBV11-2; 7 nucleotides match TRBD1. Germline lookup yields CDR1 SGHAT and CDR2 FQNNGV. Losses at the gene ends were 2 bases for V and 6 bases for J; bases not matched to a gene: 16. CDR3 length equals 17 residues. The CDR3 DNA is TGTGCCAGCAGCTTAAGGGACAGATACTCTTATTATAGCGAGCAGTACTTC. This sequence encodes CASSLRDRYSYYSEQYF.

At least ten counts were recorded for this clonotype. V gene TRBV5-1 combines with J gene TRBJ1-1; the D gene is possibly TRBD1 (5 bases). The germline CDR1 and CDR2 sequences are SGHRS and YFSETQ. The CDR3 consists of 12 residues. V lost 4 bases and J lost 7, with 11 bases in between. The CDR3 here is CASSDRGHEAFF. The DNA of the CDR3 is TGCGCCAGCAGCGACCGGGGCCATGAAGCTTTCTTT.

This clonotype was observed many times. The CDR3 reads CASTRWGPNTEAFF. DNA for the CDR3: TGTGCCAGCACCCGGTGGGGACCCAACACTGAAGCTTTCTTT. This chain connects TRBV2 to TRBJ1-1; D perhaps matches TRBD1 (5 bases). The ends were cut back, 7 bases at V and 2 bases at J, with 14 bases in the middle. This CDR3 region has 14 residues. The V gene's germline CDR1 is SNHLY and CDR2 FYNNEI.

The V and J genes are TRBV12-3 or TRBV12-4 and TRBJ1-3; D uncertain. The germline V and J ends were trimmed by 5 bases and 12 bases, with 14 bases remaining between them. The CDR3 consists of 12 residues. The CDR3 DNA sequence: TGTGCCAGCAGTCGAGGGCCGCGAAACATATATTTT. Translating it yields CASSRGPRNIYF.

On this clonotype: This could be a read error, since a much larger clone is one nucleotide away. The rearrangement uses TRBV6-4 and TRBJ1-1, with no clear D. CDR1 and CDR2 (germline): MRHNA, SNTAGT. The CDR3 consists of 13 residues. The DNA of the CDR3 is TGTGTCAGCAGGAACGAGTGGAACACTGAAGCTTTCTTT. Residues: CVSRNEWNTEAFF.

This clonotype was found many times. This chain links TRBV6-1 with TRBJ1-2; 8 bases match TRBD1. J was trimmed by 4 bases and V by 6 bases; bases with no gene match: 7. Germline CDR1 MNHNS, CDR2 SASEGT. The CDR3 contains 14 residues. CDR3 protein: CASSGTGHLYGYTF. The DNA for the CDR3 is TGTGCCAGCAGCGGGACAGGTCACCTCTATGGCTACACCTTC.

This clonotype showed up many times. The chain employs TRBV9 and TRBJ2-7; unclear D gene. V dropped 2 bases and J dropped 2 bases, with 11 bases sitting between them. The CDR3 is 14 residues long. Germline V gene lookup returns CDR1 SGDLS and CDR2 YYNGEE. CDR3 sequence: CASSVSQRPYEQYF. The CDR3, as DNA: TGTGCCAGCAGCGTCTCCCAAAGACCCTACGAGCAGTACTTC. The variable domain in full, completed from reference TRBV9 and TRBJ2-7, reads DSGVTQTPKHLITATGQRVTLRCSPRSGDLSVYWYQQSLDQGLQFLIQYYNGEERAKGNILERFSAQQFPDLHSELNLSSLELGDSALYFCASSVSQRPYEQYFGPGTRLTVT.

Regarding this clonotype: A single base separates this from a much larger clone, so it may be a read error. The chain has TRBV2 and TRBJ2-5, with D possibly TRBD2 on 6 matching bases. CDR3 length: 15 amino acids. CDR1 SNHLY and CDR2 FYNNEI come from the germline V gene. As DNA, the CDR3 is TGTGCCAGCACCGGGGTGGAGGGAAAAAGTGAGACCCGGTACTTC. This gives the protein CASTGVEGKSETRYF.

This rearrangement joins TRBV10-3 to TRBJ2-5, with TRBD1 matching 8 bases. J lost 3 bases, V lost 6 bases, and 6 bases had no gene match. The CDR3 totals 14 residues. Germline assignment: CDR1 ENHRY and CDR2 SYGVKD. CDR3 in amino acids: CAIRDGQGKETQYF. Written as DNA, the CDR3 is TGTGCCATCAGGGATGGACAGGGAAAAGAGACCCAGTACTTC.

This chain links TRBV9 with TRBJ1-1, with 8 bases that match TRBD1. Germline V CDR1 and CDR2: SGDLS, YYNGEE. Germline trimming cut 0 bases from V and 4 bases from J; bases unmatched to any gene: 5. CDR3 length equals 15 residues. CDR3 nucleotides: TGTGCCAGCAGCGTAGCCGGACAGGGCGGCACTGAAGCTTTCTTT. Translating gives CASSVAGQGGTEAFF. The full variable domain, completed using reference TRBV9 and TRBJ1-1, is DSGVTQTPKHLITATGQRVTLRCSPRSGDLSVYWYQQSLDQGLQFLIQYYNGEERAKGNILERFSAQQFPDLHSELNLSSLELGDSALYFCASSVAGQGGTEAFFGQGTRLTVV.

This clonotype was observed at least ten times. CDR3 sequence (DNA): TGTGCCAGCAGCGAACTGGCCCAGGGTGCCACCGGGGAGCTGTTTTTT. It specifies CASSELAQGATGELFF. The chain carries TRBV6-1 and TRBJ2-2; tentative D call: TRBD1 (5 bases). The CDR3 is 16 residues long. Germline V gene sequence: CDR1 MNHNS, CDR2 SASEGT. Trimming pared 6 bases from V and 4 bases from J, leaving 18 bases between.

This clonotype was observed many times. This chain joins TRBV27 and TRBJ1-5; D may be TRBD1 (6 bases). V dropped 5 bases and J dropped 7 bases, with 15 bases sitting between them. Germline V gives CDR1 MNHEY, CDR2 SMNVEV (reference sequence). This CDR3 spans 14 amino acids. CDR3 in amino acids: CASSHTGLIQPQHF. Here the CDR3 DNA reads TGTGCCAGCAGTCATACAGGGCTTATACAGCCCCAGCATTTT.

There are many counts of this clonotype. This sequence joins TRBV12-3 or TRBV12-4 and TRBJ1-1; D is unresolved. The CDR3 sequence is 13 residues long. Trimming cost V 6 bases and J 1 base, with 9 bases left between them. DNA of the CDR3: TGTGCCAGCAGAAATAGCCCGAACACTGAAGCTTTCTTT. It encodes CASRNSPNTEAFF.

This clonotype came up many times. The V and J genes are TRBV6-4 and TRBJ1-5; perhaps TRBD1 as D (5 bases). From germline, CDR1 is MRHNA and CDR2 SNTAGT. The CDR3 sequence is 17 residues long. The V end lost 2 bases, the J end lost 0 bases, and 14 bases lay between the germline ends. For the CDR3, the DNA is TGTGCCAGCAGTGACGGGCCGGACACTTATAGCAATCAGCCCCAGCATTTT. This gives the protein CASSDGPDTYSNQPQHF.

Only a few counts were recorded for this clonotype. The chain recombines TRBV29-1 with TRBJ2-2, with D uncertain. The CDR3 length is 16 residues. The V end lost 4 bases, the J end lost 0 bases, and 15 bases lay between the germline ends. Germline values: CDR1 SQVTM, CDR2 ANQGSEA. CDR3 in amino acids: CSVGHGTLANTGELFF. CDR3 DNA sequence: TGCAGCGTTGGCCACGGTACCCTCGCGAACACCGGGGAGCTGTTTTTT.

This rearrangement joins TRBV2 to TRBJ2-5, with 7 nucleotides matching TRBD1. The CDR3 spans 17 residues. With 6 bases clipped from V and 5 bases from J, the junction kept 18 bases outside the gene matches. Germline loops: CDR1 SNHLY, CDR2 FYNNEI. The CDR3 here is CASRGTSDRVIEETQYF. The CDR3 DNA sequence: TGTGCCAGCAGAGGGACCTCCGACAGGGTCATTGAGGAGACCCAGTACTTC. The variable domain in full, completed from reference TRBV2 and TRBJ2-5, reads EPEVTQTPSHQVTQMGQEVILRCVPISNHLYFYWYRQILGQKVEFLVSFYNNEISEKSEIFDDQFSVERPDGSNFTLKIRSTKLEDSAMYFCASRGTSDRVIEETQYFGPGTRLLVL.